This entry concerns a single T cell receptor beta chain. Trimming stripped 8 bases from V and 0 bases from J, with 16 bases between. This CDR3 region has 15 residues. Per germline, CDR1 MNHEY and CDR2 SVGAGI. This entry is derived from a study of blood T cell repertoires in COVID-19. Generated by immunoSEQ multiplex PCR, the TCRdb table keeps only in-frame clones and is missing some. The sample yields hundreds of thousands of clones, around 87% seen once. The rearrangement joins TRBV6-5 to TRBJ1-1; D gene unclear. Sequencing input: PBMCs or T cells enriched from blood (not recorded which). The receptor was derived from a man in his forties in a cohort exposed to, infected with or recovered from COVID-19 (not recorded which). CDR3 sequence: CASSQGSPVNTEAFF. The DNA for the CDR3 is TGTGCCAGCTCTCAAGGGAGTCCCGTGAACACTGAAGCTTTCTTT.